This entry lists 32 T cell receptor beta chains sequenced from one sample in a study of blood T cell repertoires in COVID-19. Only in-frame clones appear in the TCRdb table, and some are missing; sequencing was by immunoSEQ multiplex PCR. The data contain 150,000 to 200,000 clones, around 83% of them singletons. The sequenced material came from peripheral blood. The receptors shown here come from a woman aged 70-85 years with COVID-19, enrolled during active disease.

This sequence joins TRBV9 and TRBJ2-2, with 12 bases matching TRBD2. The V gene end was trimmed by 4 bases and the J gene end by 3 bases; junction bases not matched to a gene: 10. This CDR3 has 18 amino acids. The germline CDR1 and CDR2 sequences are SGDLS and YYNGEE. CDR3 bases: TGTGCCAGCAGCTTGCGACTAGCGGGAGTGGGTTACACCGGGGAGCTGTTTTTT. Its translation is CASSLRLAGVGYTGELFF.

A few counts support this clone. The genes are TRBV2 and TRBJ2-7, with 10 nucleotides matching TRBD1. CDR1 and CDR2 from the germline V gene are SNHLY and FYNNEI. This CDR3 spans 14 amino acids. V lost 6 bases and J lost 3; bases outside the gene matches: 5. CDR3 sequence: CASSSDRGFYEQYF. Written as DNA, the CDR3 is TGTGCCAGCAGCTCGGACAGGGGGTTCTACGAGCAGTACTTC.

The chain employs TRBV19 and TRBJ2-3; TRBD2 aligns across 7 bases. The CDR3 is 16 residues long. V lost 6 bases and J lost 1; bases outside the gene matches: 10. The germline V gene encodes CDR1 LNHDA and CDR2 SQIVND (reference sequence). CDR3 in amino acids: CASSPWGGKGTDTQYF. The CDR3 coding sequence is TGTGCCAGTAGCCCGTGGGGGGGAAAAGGCACAGATACGCAGTATTTT.

As regards this clone: Germline is not matched at one junction end, which may reflect a read error. This rearrangement joins TRBV6-5 to TRBJ2-1, with D tentatively TRBD2 (6 bases). The germline CDR1 and CDR2 sequences are MNHEY and SVGAGI. This CDR3 spans 13 amino acids. CDR3 sequence (DNA): TGTGCCAGCAGTGACTCGGGACTCAATGAGCAGTTCTTC. Translation: CASSDSGLNEQFF.

The genes are TRBV7-2 and TRBJ1-1, with TRBD1 matching 8 bases. The CDR3 consists of 12 residues. Germline V CDR1 and CDR2: SGHTA, FQGNSA. The J segment lost 11 bases and the V segment lost 5 bases, leaving 7 bases of the junction unmatched. The CDR3 sequence is CASSPRGLGAFF. For the CDR3, the DNA is TGTGCCAGCAGCCCCAGGGGGCTGGGGGCTTTCTTT.

This chain uses TRBV24-1 with TRBJ2-1, with D possibly TRBD2 on 6 matching bases. Looked up from germline, CDR1 is KGHDR and CDR2 is SFDVKD. V dropped 5 bases and J dropped 1 base, with 11 bases sitting between them. The CDR3 contains 15 residues. DNA of the CDR3: TGTGCCACCAGTGGTAGCGCGGGGTCCTACAATGAGCAGTTCTTC. It specifies CATSGSAGSYNEQFF.

The gene calls are TRBV29-1 and TRBJ2-1, with 10 bases lining up with TRBD2. The germline CDR1 and CDR2 sequences are SQVTM and ANQGSEA. V lost 5 bases, J lost 8 bases, and 9 bases stayed unmatched. The length of the CDR3 is 14 residues. CDR3 bases: TGCAGCGTTTCTCGGGCTAGCGGGAGCGATGAGCAGTTCTTC. Translated, it gives CSVSRASGSDEQFF.

The chain carries TRBV12-5 and TRBJ2-5; D possibly corresponds to TRBD1 (6 bases). The CDR3 extends over 15 amino acids. With 2 bases removed from V and 5 bases from J, the gap between germline ends came to 15 bases. CDR1 is LGHNT, CDR2 FRNRAP, per germline. Written as DNA, the CDR3 is TGTGCTAGTGGTTTGCGGACCAGGGGCCGGGAGACCCAGTACTTC. It codes for CASGLRTRGRETQYF.

This sequence joins TRBV11-2 and TRBJ1-2, with TRBD1 identical over 7 bases. Losses at the gene ends were 1 base for V and 8 bases for J; bases not matched to a gene: 13. In germline, CDR1 is SGHAT, CDR2 FQNNGV. This CDR3 is 16 amino acids long. The CDR3 nucleotides are TGTGCCAGCAGCTTAGGGGCCGACAGGGTATTGGGGGGCTACACCTTC. Translating gives CASSLGADRVLGGYTF.

V gene TRBV9 combines with J gene TRBJ2-6, with D unresolved. Deletions cut 4 bases from V and 0 bases from J, with 8 bases between. The CDR3 has 15 residues. Germline assignment: CDR1 SGDLS and CDR2 YYNGEE. DNA of the CDR3: TGTGCCAGCAGCCCTCAGTACTCTGGGGCCAACGTCCTGACTTTC. Translation gives CASSPQYSGANVLTF.

This clone was observed a few times. The chain couples TRBV11-2 to TRBJ2-3; tentatively, D is TRBD2 (6 bases). Trimming shortened V by 1 base and J by 4 bases, and 12 bases separated the two germline ends. This CDR3 has 15 residues. CDR1 SGHAT and CDR2 FQNNGV come from the germline V gene. In DNA form, the CDR3 reads TGTGCCAGCAGCTTAGGGGGACTGAGGGCAGATACGCAGTATTTT. Translated: CASSLGGLRADTQYF.

V is TRBV10-2 and J is TRBJ2-1; possible D gene TRBD2, 5 bases. The CDR3 is made up of 14 amino acids. Germline values: CDR1 WSHSY, CDR2 SAAADI. Trimming took off 5 bases at V and 10 bases at J, with 18 bases between the two ends. The CDR3 DNA follows: TGCGCCAGCAGTCCGACGGGGTCTAGCTGGGAGCAGTTCTTC. Its translation is CASSPTGSSWEQFF.

The genes are TRBV12-3 or TRBV12-4 and TRBJ1-6; the D gene is possibly TRBD1 (5 bases). The V gene lost 3 bases and the J gene lost 9 bases, with 9 bases spanning the gap. This CDR3 region has 13 residues. CDR3 residues: CASSLQGSSPLHF. The CDR3 DNA reads as TGTGCCAGCAGTTTGCAGGGAAGTTCACCCCTCCACTTT.

The chain combines TRBV28 with TRBJ1-4; 9 bases map to TRBD1. Germline V gene data show CDR1 as MDHEN and CDR2 as SYDVKM. Trimming removed 4 bases from V and 8 bases from J; junction bases left unmatched: 8. The CDR3 is 15 residues long. The CDR3 here is CASSSPGQGTEKLFF. CDR3 bases: TGTGCCAGCAGTTCCCCCGGACAGGGGACGGAAAAACTGTTTTTT.

The J gene is TRBJ2-1, the V gene TRBV6-5, with TRBD2 as a possible D gene (6 bases). Germline lookup yields CDR1 MNHEY and CDR2 SVGAGI. The V and J ends lost 6 bases and 2 bases respectively, with 11 bases between them. The CDR3 has 14 amino acids. The CDR3 DNA follows: TGTGCCAGCAGCTGGAGGGGTACCTACAATGAGCAGTTCTTC. Translation gives CASSWRGTYNEQFF.

V usage is TRBV29-1 and J usage is TRBJ2-7; 8 nucleotides match TRBD1. V was clipped by 0 bases and J by 7 bases; unmatched bases: 11. The CDR3 runs to 15 residues. The germline CDR1 and CDR2 sequences are SQVTM and ANQGSEA. In DNA form, the CDR3 reads TGCAGCGTTGAAGAACGATCCTCAGGGGGCAATGAGCAGTACTTC. Translation: CSVEERSSGGNEQYF.

The rearrangement joins TRBV5-8 to TRBJ1-2; 7 nucleotides match TRBD1. Germline V gene sequence: CDR1 SGHTS, CDR2 YDEGEE. V lost 1 base, J lost 6 bases, and 3 bases stayed unmatched. The CDR3 is made up of 13 amino acids. CDR3 protein: CASSLTGVNGYTF. DNA for the CDR3: TGTGCCAGCAGCTTGACAGGGGTGAATGGCTACACCTTC.

The gene calls are TRBV9 and TRBJ1-1, with TRBD1 as a possible D gene (6 bases). Trimming took 0 bases from V and 4 from J, leaving 13 bases between them. In germline, CDR1 is SGDLS, CDR2 YYNGEE. The CDR3 loop spans 15 amino acids. CDR3 sequence reads: CASSVAGQGSTEAFF. The CDR3 bases are TGTGCCAGCAGCGTAGCTGGGCAGGGGAGCACTGAAGCTTTCTTT.

The CDR3 coding sequence is TGTGCCAGCAGCTTCACAGGGGGTAGAACAGATACGCAGTATTTT. It is translated as CASSFTGGRTDTQYF. The V call is TRBV7-2, the J call TRBJ2-3; 8 bases match TRBD1. Germline CDR1 SGHTA, CDR2 FQGNSA. V lost 3 bases and J lost 3; bases outside the gene matches: 5. The CDR3 sequence is 15 residues long.

The J gene is TRBJ1-2, the V gene TRBV2; the match to TRBD1 covers 10 bases. Germline CDR1 SNHLY, CDR2 FYNNEI. The junction had 6 bases not matched to a gene; V was cut back by 7 bases and J by 4 bases. CDR3 length: 14 residues. As DNA, the CDR3 is TGTGCCAGCACCGACAGGGGGCCCCTCTATGGCTACACCTTC. Translated: CASTDRGPLYGYTF.

This clone was observed once. At one end the junction does not follow the germline gene, possibly because of a read error. J is TRBJ2-3 and V is TRBV19; 10 positions agree with TRBD1. The CDR3 is 16 amino acids. Germline-derived CDR1 and CDR2 are LNHDA and SQIVND (reference sequence). The CDR3 spells CASSIADRGITHTQYF. CDR3 sequence (DNA): TGTGCCAGTAGTATTGCGGACAGGGGGATCACACATACGCAGTATTTT.

The V and J genes are TRBV6-6 and TRBJ2-3; the D is unclear. The CDR3 sequence is 13 residues long. In germline, CDR1 is MNHNY, CDR2 SVGAGI (reference sequence). Trimming shortened V by 6 bases and J by 2 bases, and 9 bases separated the two germline ends. CDR3 residues: CASRRSPTDTQYF. The CDR3, as DNA: TGTGCCAGCAGGCGGAGTCCCACAGATACGCAGTATTTT.

The chain recombines TRBV5-1 with TRBJ1-1; TRBD1 matches at 8 bases. There are 15 residues in the CDR3. V dropped 5 bases and J dropped 6; count of bases not matched to a gene: 12. Per the germline V gene, CDR1 is SGHRS and CDR2 is YFSETQ. In nucleotides, the CDR3 is TGCGCCAGCAGGACAGGGGTCGGTAGAAGTGCTGAAGCTTTCTTT. Translation gives CASRTGVGRSAEAFF.

J is TRBJ2-3 and V is TRBV4-3, with D perhaps TRBD2 (5 bases). The V gene lost 0 bases and the J gene lost 5 bases, with 12 bases spanning the gap. The germline V gene has CDR1 LGHNA and CDR2 YSLEER. The CDR3 consists of 15 residues. CDR3 nucleotides: TGCGCCAGCAGCCAAGATCTTCGGGGAGTAGATACGCAGTATTTT. Its translation: CASSQDLRGVDTQYF.

The V and J genes are TRBV12-3 or TRBV12-4 and TRBJ1-2; D is perhaps TRBD1 (5 bases). With 5 bases removed from V and 4 bases from J, the gap between germline ends came to 11 bases. The CDR3 runs 13 residues. The CDR3 protein is CASSPGYSYGYTF. The CDR3 nucleotides read TGTGCCAGCAGTCCAGGGTATAGCTATGGCTACACCTTC.

The CDR3: CIWRGGGELFF. For the CDR3, the DNA is TGTATCTGGAGAGGAGGCGGGGAGCTGTTTTTT. V gene TRBV12-1 combines with J gene TRBJ2-2; the D call in the table, TRBD2, was not verified against the DNA. TRBV12-1 is a recognized pseudogene. This CDR3 has 11 amino acids.

The chain recombines TRBV3-1 (or the pseudogene TRBV3-2) with TRBJ1-1; 7 nucleotides agree with TRBD1. Germline CDR1 LGHDT, CDR2 YNNKEL (reference sequence). Trimming cost V 5 bases and J 5 bases; bases outside gene matches: 5. The CDR3 covers 13 residues. The CDR3 spells CASSYMTGTEAFF. CDR3 nucleotide sequence: TGTGCCAGCAGCTACATGACAGGGACTGAAGCTTTCTTT.

The genes are TRBV5-1 and TRBJ2-2; 12 bases map to TRBD2. The CDR3 is 17 residues long. Looked up from germline, CDR1 is SGHRS and CDR2 is YFSETQ. V lost 2 bases to trimming and J lost 0 bases; unmatched junction nucleotides: 2. DNA for the CDR3: TGCGCCAGCAGCTTCCCTAGCGGGAGGGCGAACACCGGGGAGCTGTTTTTT. Encoded protein: CASSFPSGRANTGELFF.

The chain links TRBV28 to TRBJ2-7, with 7 bases aligning to TRBD2. The CDR3 has 16 residues. In germline, CDR1 is MDHEN, CDR2 SYDVKM. V was pared by 6 bases and J by 6 bases, with 17 bases of the junction left unmatched. CDR3 loop: CASSHRGYAGESEQYF. Here the CDR3 DNA reads TGTGCCAGCAGCCATCGGGGGTACGCGGGAGAGTCCGAGCAGTACTTC.

Written as DNA, the CDR3 is TGTGCCAGCAGGGGGACAGGGGCTGCAACTAATGAAAAACTGTTTTTT. Translating it yields CASRGTGAATNEKLFF. The chain carries TRBV27 and TRBJ1-4; 10 bases map to TRBD1. V dropped 6 bases and J dropped 0; count of bases not matched to a gene: 4. Germline V gene lookup returns CDR1 MNHEY and CDR2 SMNVEV (reference sequence). This CDR3 has 16 residues.

This sequence joins TRBV2 and TRBJ2-2, with a tentative D call TRBD1 (6 bases). The V gene lost 6 bases and the J gene lost 0 bases, with 11 bases spanning the gap. Germline CDR1 is SNHLY and CDR2 is FYNNEI. This CDR3 contains 15 residues. CDR3 DNA: TGTGCCAGCAGACAGGGTGAAACGAACACCGGGGAGCTGTTTTTT. It yields the protein CASRQGETNTGELFF.

The chain combines TRBV24-1 with TRBJ1-1; D remains ambiguous. The V end was cut by 5 bases, the J end by 5 bases, with 8 bases between. Germline CDR1 KGHDR, CDR2 SFDVKD. CDR3 size: 12 residues. DNA for the CDR3: TGTGCCACCAGTGGGGAGCGAACTGAAGCTTTCTTT. It codes for CATSGERTEAFF.